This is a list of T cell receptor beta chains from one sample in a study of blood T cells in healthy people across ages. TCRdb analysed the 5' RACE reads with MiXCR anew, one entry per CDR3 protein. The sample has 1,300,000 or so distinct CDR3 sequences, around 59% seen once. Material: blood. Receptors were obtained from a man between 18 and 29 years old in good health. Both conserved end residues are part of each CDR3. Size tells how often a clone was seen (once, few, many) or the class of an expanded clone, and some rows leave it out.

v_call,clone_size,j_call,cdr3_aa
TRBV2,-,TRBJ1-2,CASSEGQGGHYGYTF
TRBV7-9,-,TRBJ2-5,CASSFQLPRETQYF
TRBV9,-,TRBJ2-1,CASSISGRLGEQFF
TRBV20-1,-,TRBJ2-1,CSARRDPFKDEQFF
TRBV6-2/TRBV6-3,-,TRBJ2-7,CASSYSRTSGRFYEQYF
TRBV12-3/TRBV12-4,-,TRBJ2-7,CASSLMGAGNWNEQYF
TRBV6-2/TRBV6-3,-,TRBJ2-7,CASSSSRPYEQYF
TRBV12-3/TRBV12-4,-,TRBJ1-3,CASDRGTGNTTYF
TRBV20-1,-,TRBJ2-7,CSARGLSSYEQYF
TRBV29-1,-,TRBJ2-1,CSLTSGSINEQFF
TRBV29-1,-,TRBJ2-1,CSVEGVGGPSSYNEQFF
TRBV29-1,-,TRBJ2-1,CSVERPTGRGEQFF
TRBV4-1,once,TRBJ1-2,CASSQRRGPLDGYTF
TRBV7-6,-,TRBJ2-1,CASTIAGGHNEQFF
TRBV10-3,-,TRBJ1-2,CATRGGPQVNDGYTF
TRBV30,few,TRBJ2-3,CAWSVLGSTDTQYF